The TCR beta chain under discussion was sequenced for a study of radiotherapy plus CTLA-4 blockade in lung cancer. Clones were sequenced by immunoSEQ multiplex PCR, and TCRdb holds only the in-frame ones, with some missing. The sample lists about 120,000 clones, 85% to 90% occurring once. This clone was picked up one time. The germline CDR1 and CDR2 sequences are SGHRS and YFSETQ. The CDR3 loop spans 13 amino acids. Unmatched junction bases numbered 3, after V lost 3 bases and J lost 5 bases. The TCR originated in a human donor with non-small cell lung cancer that progressed on radiotherapy plus ipilimumab. The V and J genes are TRBV5-1 and TRBJ1-2; TRBD1 matches at 8 bases. Sequencing was performed on peripheral blood, taken from a patient treated with radiotherapy plus ipilimumab. CDR3 loop: CASSSGQAYGYTF. CDR3 bases: TGCGCCAGCAGCTCGGGACAGGCATATGGCTACACCTTC.